A selection of T cell receptor beta chains follows, all from one sample in a study of shared clonotypes between healthy human individuals. The method was immunoSEQ multiplex PCR; TCRdb's version includes in-frame clones alone and lacks a portion of them. The data hold around 1,100,000 clones, with roughly 80% observed a single time. The material sequenced was memory CD4+ T cells from PBMCs. Receptor source: a man younger than 35 in good health. Some clones in this sample may be carry-over from other donors' samples. Both conserved end residues are part of each CDR3. Each record gives: V gene, clone size, J gene, D gene, CDR3 DNA, CDR3 protein. D genes are given only for firm matches. Part of the rows lack a size; the others show once, few, many or a class for expanded clones.

>TRBV6-1|.|TRBJ2-7|.
TGTGCCAGCAGTGAATCCGGGAGCAGGGTCCGATTTCGTGGGCAGTACTTC
CASSESGSRVRFRGQYF
>TRBV11-2|.|TRBJ1-1|.
TGTGCCAGCAGCTTGGCCGGGGGGGGCACTGAAGCTTTCTTT
CASSLAGGGTEAFF
>TRBV14|once|TRBJ2-7|.
TGTGCCAGCAGCCAAGAATCCCGGAAGCAGTACTTC
CASSQESRKQYF
>TRBV28|.|TRBJ2-2|.
TGTGCCAGCAGTGGGCCCACAGGGTCGGTCACCGGGGAGCTGTTTTTT
CASSGPTGSVTGELFF
>TRBV9|.|TRBJ2-7|TRBD1
TGTGCCAGCAGCGTAGAGGGACAGGGGTACTACGAGCAGTACTTC
CASSVEGQGYYEQYF
>TRBV5-5|.|TRBJ2-5|.
TGTGCCAGCAGCTCAAGAGACTTAGACCAAGAGACCCAGTACTTC
CASSSRDLDQETQYF
>TRBV6-1|.|TRBJ1-1|.
TGTGCCAGCAGTCTACGACCTGGGACTGAAGCTTTCTTT
CASSLRPGTEAFF
>TRBV7-2|.|TRBJ1-2|TRBD1
TGTGCCAGCACTCCTTCCCGGGACAGGGCCTATGGCTACACCTTC
CASTPSRDRAYGYTF
>TRBV4-3|.|TRBJ2-1|TRBD2
TGCGCCAGCAGCCAGACTAGCGGGAGGGCCGTTCGTGAGCAGTTCTTC
CASSQTSGRAVREQFF
>TRBV27|.|TRBJ2-7|TRBD2
TGTGCCAGCATAAGTAGCGGGAGCTCCTACGAGCAGTACTTC
CASISSGSSYEQYF
>TRBV20-1|.|TRBJ1-2|.
TGCAGTGCCCACGGCAACTATGGCTACACCTTC
CSAHGNYGYTF
>TRBV18|.|TRBJ1-4|.
TGTGCCAGCTCACCTGGACGGGAAAAACTGTTTTTT
CASSPGREKLFF
>TRBV7-2|.|TRBJ2-1|.
TGTGCCAGCAGCTCGCCGGGACAAGGTAATGAGCAGTTCTTC
CASSSPGQGNEQFF
>TRBV5-1|few|TRBJ2-2|.
TGCGCCAGCAGCACGAGGGTACCCGGGGAGCTGTTTTTT
CASSTRVPGELFF
>TRBV28|few|TRBJ1-1|.
TGTGCCAGCAGGTTACCCTTAGGGTACACTGAAGCTTTCTTT
CASRLPLGYTEAFF
>TRBV6-5|.|TRBJ2-1|.
TGTGCCAGCAGTTCGATCGGGGAAACTTACAATGAGCAGTTCTTC
CASSSIGETYNEQFF
>TRBV29-1|.|TRBJ2-2|.
TGCAGCGTTGTATTCTACACCGGGGAGCTGTTTTTT
CSVVFYTGELFF
>TRBV18|.|TRBJ1-2|.
TGTGCCAGCTCACCAACCAGGGATGGCTACACCTTC
CASSPTRDGYTF
>TRBV13|.|TRBJ2-1|TRBD2
TGTGCCAGCAGCTTAGTCGTTGGCGGGAGGACCTACAATGAGCAGTTCTTC
CASSLVVGGRTYNEQFF
>TRBV5-1|.|TRBJ2-3|TRBD2
TGCGCCAGCAGCTTGCAGCTCCCGGGACTAGCGGGAGTACCTAGAAGCACAGATACGCAGTATTTT
CASSLQLPGLAGVPRSTDTQYF
>TRBV11-2|.|TRBJ2-7|.
TGTGCCAGCACCCGCGAGCAGTACTTC
CASTREQYF
>TRBV7-9|.|TRBJ2-5|.
TGTGCCAGCAGCTTAGCAGGGACACCGGGGGCGGAGACCCAGTACTTC
CASSLAGTPGAETQYF
>TRBV28|.|TRBJ1-4|.
TGTGCCAGCAGTACCCTTTGGGTGGCGGTCGAAAAACTGTTTTTT
CASSTLWVAVEKLFF
>TRBV27|.|TRBJ2-2|.
TGTGCCAGCAGTCCGGGGGGGGAGCTGTTTTTT
CASSPGGELFF
>TRBV7-9|.|TRBJ1-1|.
TGTGCCAGCAGAAATTACCAGGGGCCCCCGGTTGCTTTCTTT
CASRNYQGPPVAFF
>TRBV7-2|.|TRBJ2-7|TRBD1
TGTGCCAGCAGCCGTACCGGGACAGATTACGAGCAGTACTTC
CASSRTGTDYEQYF
>TRBV2|.|TRBJ2-6|.
TGTGCCAGCAGTGAAGGACGGCTCTCTGGGGCCAACGTCCTGACTTTC
CASSEGRLSGANVLTF